One sample yielded the 31 T cell receptor beta chains listed below, sequenced in a study of post-analysis software for immune sequencing data. Findings of the study overall: TRBV5-6, TRBV5-1 and TRBV20-1 were among several TRBV segments more frequent in patients than controls.

For these receptors, no antigen is known. Included in the TCR beta cDNA libraries were unique molecular identifiers. A single record per CDR3 protein comes from TCRdb applying MiXCR to the PCR reads. The sample holds roughly 400,000 distinct CDR3 sequences, approximately 42% seen once. Sequencing was carried out using blood. These receptors were obtained from a girl aged 2 to 9 with multiple sclerosis.

Note on this clonotype: A much larger clone differs from this one at a single base, so this may be a read error. The chain joins TRBV2 to TRBJ2-3; unclear D gene. This CDR3 is built from 10 residues. CDR1 is SNHLY, CDR2 FYNNEI, per germline. Trimming left V 1 base short and J 7 bases short, with 0 bases between. The CDR3 spells CASSEDTQYF. The DNA of the CDR3 is TGTGCCAGCAGTGAAGATACGCAGTATTTT.

This rearrangement joins TRBV7-9 to TRBJ2-1; TRBD1 matches at 8 bases. V was pared by 4 bases and J by 5 bases, with 13 bases of the junction left unmatched. This CDR3 spans 17 amino acids. Per germline, CDR1 SEHNR and CDR2 FQNEAQ (reference sequence). CDR3 amino acids: CASSSQGALARHNEQFF. CDR3 nucleotide sequence: TGTGCCAGCAGCTCGCAGGGGGCCCTAGCGAGACACAATGAGCAGTTCTTC.

This clonotype has a count of ten or more. CDR3: CAIGDRGSYEQYF. The DNA of the CDR3 is TGTGCCATCGGAGACAGGGGGTCCTACGAGCAGTACTTC. The chain employs TRBV10-3 and TRBJ2-7, with TRBD1 matching 9 bases. Germline V gives CDR1 ENHRY, CDR2 SYGVKD. V gave up 8 bases and J gave up 1 base; unmatched junction bases: 3. The CDR3 contains 13 residues.

This chain connects TRBV20-1 to TRBJ2-1; 10 nucleotides align to TRBD1. Per germline, CDR1 DFQATT and CDR2 SNEGSKA (reference sequence). This CDR3 is 13 amino acids long. With 6 bases clipped from V and 8 bases from J, the junction kept 7 bases outside the gene matches. CDR3 region: CSAPGQGKYEQFF. The CDR3 region has the DNA TGCAGTGCCCCGGGACAGGGGAAATATGAGCAGTTCTTC.

The rearrangement links TRBV7-6 to TRBJ2-7; TRBD2 might be the D (5 bases). The CDR3 extends over 14 amino acids. In germline, CDR1 is SGHVS, CDR2 FNYEAQ. V was pared by 3 bases and J by 0 bases, with 9 bases between. In nucleotides, the CDR3 is TGTGCCAGCAGCTTGACGGGAAACTCCTACGAGCAGTACTTC. This sequence encodes CASSLTGNSYEQYF.

J is TRBJ1-2 and V is TRBV28; D ambiguous. The CDR3 loop spans 13 amino acids. In germline, CDR1 is MDHEN, CDR2 SYDVKM. The V and J ends lost 0 bases and 1 base respectively, with 3 bases between them. CDR3 sequence (DNA): TGTGCCAGCAGTTTATGGCGTAACTATGGCTACACCTTC. Translation: CASSLWRNYGYTF.

The chain employs TRBV28 and TRBJ2-7; D gene ambiguous. V lost 11 bases and J 2 bases, leaving 10 bases between the germline ends. Germline V CDR1 and CDR2: MDHEN, SYDVKM. The CDR3 covers 11 residues. DNA of the CDR3: TGTGCCTCCGACGGAGCCTACGAGCAGTACTTC. Translation: CASDGAYEQYF.

The chain is built from TRBV6-1 and TRBJ1-5; D uncertain. Looked up from germline, CDR1 is MNHNS and CDR2 is SASEGT. V lost 7 bases and J 2 bases, leaving 9 bases between the germline ends. This CDR3 comprises 13 residues. For the CDR3, the DNA is TGTGCCAGCAAAGAGTTTGGCAATCAGCCCCAGCATTTT. Amino acid sequence: CASKEFGNQPQHF.

This clonotype was observed a few times. The V call is TRBV5-5, the J call TRBJ2-7, with a weak D call TRBD1 (6 bases). From germline, CDR1 is SGHKS and CDR2 YYEKEE (reference sequence). The V end was cut by 2 bases, the J end by 7 bases, with 19 bases between. The CDR3 spans 15 residues. The CDR3 reads CASSFFTTGAGEQYF. As DNA, the CDR3 is TGTGCCAGCAGCTTTTTCACGACAGGAGCAGGGGAGCAGTACTTC.

The chain couples TRBV12-3 or TRBV12-4 to TRBJ2-3, with a tentative D call TRBD2 (5 bases). V was trimmed by 7 bases and J by 1 base, leaving 15 bases between them. CDR3 length equals 15 residues. The CDR3 loop is CASTSPVRGTDTQYF. The CDR3 DNA reads TGTGCCAGCACCTCCCCGGTGAGGGGCACAGATACGCAGTATTTT.

CDR3 DNA sequence: TGCGCCAGCAGTTACCCCTCCGGGACTAGCGGGAGTCCCAACGAGCAGTACTTC. Amino acids: CASSYPSGTSGSPNEQYF. This chain joins TRBV5-1 and TRBJ2-7; 14 bases fit TRBD2. Germline V CDR1 and CDR2: SGHRS, YFSETQ. V lost 5 bases and J lost 5; bases outside the gene matches: 15. The CDR3 covers 18 residues. Complete variable domain (other parts from reference TRBV5-1 and TRBJ2-7): KAGVTQTPRYLIKTRGQQVTLSCSPISGHRSVSWYQQTPGQGLQFLFEYFSETQRNKGNFPGRFSGRQFSNSRSEMNVSTLELGDSALYLCASSYPSGTSGSPNEQYFGPGTRLTVT.

This clonotype was detected once. The rearrangement uses TRBV10-3 and TRBJ2-2; D perhaps matches TRBD1 (5 bases). Germline CDR1 and CDR2: ENHRY and SYGVKD. This CDR3 is 16 amino acids long. The V and J ends lost 3 bases and 1 base respectively, with 12 bases between them. The CDR3 region has the DNA TGTGCCATCAGTGACGTCCAGGGCCTGAACACCGGGGAGCTGTTTTTT. Translated: CAISDVQGLNTGELFF.

This clonotype was observed a handful of times. The V call is TRBV10-3, the J call TRBJ2-7; 10 nucleotides agree with TRBD1. The germline gives CDR1 ENHRY, CDR2 SYGVKD. CDR3 length: 13 residues. J was trimmed by 7 bases and V by 10 bases; bases with no gene match: 10. CDR3 DNA: TGTGCCACCTCTCGGACAGGGGGAAGGGAGCAGTACTTC. This gives the protein CATSRTGGREQYF.

This clonotype was picked up many times. V is TRBV11-2 and J is TRBJ2-1, with 7 bases identical to TRBD1. CDR3 length equals 13 residues. CDR1 and CDR2 (germline): SGHAT, FQNNGV. The junction had 2 bases not matched to a gene; V was cut back by 0 bases and J by 9 bases. The DNA for the CDR3 is TGTGCCAGCAGCTTAGAACAGGGGCTTGAGCAGTTCTTC. Translation: CASSLEQGLEQFF.

This clonotype came up a few times. V and J are TRBV28 and TRBJ2-1, with D uncertain. The CDR3 is 14 amino acids. V was shortened by 4 bases and J by 6 bases, with 13 bases between the two germline ends. In germline, CDR1 is MDHEN, CDR2 SYDVKM. For the CDR3, the DNA is TGTGCCAGCAGTTCGGATTCATTAACCAATGAGCAGTTCTTC. This translates into CASSSDSLTNEQFF.

This chain uses TRBV20-1 with TRBJ1-5; D uncertain. The CDR3 sequence is 14 residues long. Trimming stripped 3 bases from V and 0 bases from J, with 9 bases between. Germline V lookup: CDR1 DFQATT, CDR2 SNEGSKA (reference sequence). CDR3: CSASRASSNQPQHF. CDR3 coding DNA: TGCAGTGCTAGTAGGGCCAGTAGCAATCAGCCCCAGCATTTT.

The chain is built from TRBV7-9 and TRBJ2-3, with 8 bases lining up with TRBD2. The CDR3 has 20 amino acids. Germline-derived CDR1 and CDR2 are SEHNR and FQNEAQ (reference sequence). Trimming at V came to 3 bases and at J to 2 bases, leaving 19 bases not matched to a gene. CDR3 amino acids: CASSFPRVTSGPPYTDTQYF. The CDR3 bases are TGTGCCAGCAGCTTCCCTAGAGTTACTAGCGGACCCCCTTACACAGATACGCAGTATTTT.

This clonotype was counted many times. The chain employs TRBV29-1 and TRBJ2-7, with 9 nucleotides matching TRBD1. The germline V gene encodes CDR1 SQVTM and CDR2 ANQGSEA. CDR3 length: 14 amino acids. The junction had 9 bases not matched to a gene; V was cut back by 7 bases and J by 2 bases. CDR3 coding DNA: TGCAGCGCCTGGACAGGGGCGGGGACCTACGAGCAGTACTTC. Its translation: CSAWTGAGTYEQYF.

This clonotype was observed a few times. The genes are TRBV7-9 and TRBJ1-3; the D is unclear. The CDR3 sequence is 15 residues long. The ends were cut back, 8 bases at V and 0 bases at J, with 14 bases in the middle. Per germline, CDR1 SEHNR and CDR2 FQNEAQ (reference sequence). This chain's CDR3 is CASRSPGSSGNTIYF. CDR3 bases: TGTGCCAGCCGGTCCCCCGGAAGCTCTGGAAACACCATATATTTT.

This sequence joins TRBV6-5 and TRBJ1-1; D uncertain. V dropped 0 bases and J dropped 0 bases, with 8 bases sitting between them. The germline V gene has CDR1 MNHEY and CDR2 SVGAGI. The CDR3 is 15 amino acids. The CDR3 protein is CASSYSRALNTEAFF. For the CDR3, the DNA is TGTGCCAGCAGTTACTCGAGGGCGTTGAACACTGAAGCTTTCTTT.

This clonotype has a handful of counts. The chain joins TRBV7-9 to TRBJ2-5; D gene uncertain. Between the trimmed V and J ends, which lost 2 bases and 11 bases, there was a span of 15 bases. The germline V gene encodes CDR1 SEHNR and CDR2 FQNEAQ (reference sequence). The CDR3 covers 13 residues. CDR3 sequence reads: CASSLSPRGGQYF. The CDR3 DNA follows: TGTGCCAGCAGCTTAAGTCCCCGAGGCGGACAGTACTTC.

This chain joins TRBV4-1 and TRBJ1-2, with D hard to call. Germline V gives CDR1 MGHRA, CDR2 YSYEKL. Trimming removed 0 bases at V and 0 bases at J, with 17 bases between. This CDR3 comprises 18 residues. CDR3 amino acids: CASSQDPGQLRANYGYTF. In DNA, the CDR3 is TGCGCCAGCAGCCAAGATCCCGGTCAGCTCCGAGCTAACTATGGCTACACCTTC.

Only a few counts were recorded for this clonotype. The V and J genes are TRBV28 and TRBJ2-5; D is undetermined. The CDR3 spans 14 residues. V lost 3 bases, J lost 2 bases, and 10 bases lay in between. CDR1 MDHEN and CDR2 SYDVKM come from the germline V gene. The CDR3 DNA reads as TGTGCCAGCAGTTTGTACAGACATCAAGAGACCCAGTACTTC. It translates to CASSLYRHQETQYF. Looking up the rest from reference TRBV28 and TRBJ2-5 gives the full variable domain: DVKVTQSSRYLVKRTGEKVFLECVQDMDHENMFWYRQDPGLGLRLIYFSYDVKMKEKGDIPEGYSVSREKKERFSLILESASTNQTSMYLCASSLYRHQETQYFGPGTRLLVL.

This rearrangement joins TRBV20-1 to TRBJ1-3; 8 positions agree with TRBD1. The V gene end was trimmed by 0 bases and the J gene end by 4 bases; junction bases not matched to a gene: 5. CDR3 length: 15 amino acids. CDR1 DFQATT and CDR2 SNEGSKA come from the germline V gene (reference sequence). The CDR3 here is CSARDRGLGGNTIYF. Written as DNA, the CDR3 is TGCAGTGCTAGAGACAGGGGGCTGGGGGGAAACACCATATATTTT.

This chain joins TRBV18 and TRBJ2-7; D remains ambiguous. There are 15 residues in the CDR3. Germline values: CDR1 KGHSH, CDR2 LQKENI. The V and J ends lost 3 bases and 2 bases respectively, with 14 bases between them. Here the CDR3 DNA reads TGTGCCAGCTCACCCCCTGGCACCCTGGCCTACGAGCAGTACTTC. This translates into CASSPPGTLAYEQYF.

This clonotype came up many times. CDR3 amino acids: CASSPSPRHNEQFF. As DNA, the CDR3 is TGTGCCAGCTCTCCCAGTCCACGCCACAATGAGCAGTTCTTC. This sequence joins TRBV18 and TRBJ2-1; the D is unclear. Trimming shortened V by 6 bases and J by 5 bases, and 14 bases separated the two germline ends. The CDR3 consists of 14 residues. Germline CDR1 is KGHSH and CDR2 is LQKENI. Filled out from reference TRBV18 and TRBJ2-1, the complete variable domain reads NAGVMQNPRHLVRRRGQEARLRCSPMKGHSHVYWYRQLPEEGLKFMVYLQKENIIDESGMPKERFSAEFPKEGPSILRIQQVVRGDSAAYFCASSPSPRHNEQFFGPGTRLTVL.

The V call is TRBV24-1, the J call TRBJ2-5; TRBD2 agrees at 7 bases. The CDR3 has 13 amino acids. The V gene's germline CDR1 is KGHDR and CDR2 SFDVKD. The V segment lost 1 base and the J segment 5 bases; nucleotides outside the gene matches: 0. CDR3 residues: CATSDLAGETQYF. In DNA form, the CDR3 reads TGTGCCACCAGTGATTTAGCGGGGGAGACCCAGTACTTC.

This clonotype was observed a handful of times. Its ends do not fully match the called genes, so a read error is possible. This sequence joins TRBV6-5 and TRBJ2-7, with D tentatively TRBD2 (6 bases). This CDR3 region has 16 residues. Germline V gene data show CDR1 as MNHEY and CDR2 as SVGAGI. As DNA, the CDR3 is TGTGCCAGCAGGTACTCGCTCGGGAGTCGCTCCTACGAGCAGTACTTC. Translating it yields CASRYSLGSRSYEQYF.

The CDR3: CSAIKLAGEGYNEQFF. CDR3 sequence (DNA): TGCAGTGCCATTAAATTAGCGGGAGAGGGGTACAATGAGCAGTTCTTC. The rearrangement links TRBV20-1 to TRBJ2-1, with 9 bases lining up with TRBD2. The ends lost 6 bases at V and 4 bases at J; junction bases unmatched: 13. Per germline, CDR1 DFQATT and CDR2 SNEGSKA (reference sequence). This CDR3 spans 16 amino acids.

The chain is built from TRBV12-3 or TRBV12-4 and TRBJ2-5, with D hard to call. Trimming left V 7 bases short and J 11 bases short, with 20 bases between. CDR3 size: 13 residues. The CDR3 DNA reads TGTGCCAGCAACCTAGGGCAGCCCTCTGAGCAGTACTTC. Translated, it gives CASNLGQPSEQYF.

The V gene is TRBV7-2, the J gene TRBJ1-1; the D is unclear. V lost 5 bases, J lost 10 bases, and 11 bases lay in between. Germline V CDR1 and CDR2: SGHTA, FQGNSA. The CDR3 sequence is 11 residues long. The CDR3 DNA is TGTGCCAGCAGCGTACAGAGATTAGCTTTCTTT. Amino acids: CASSVQRLAFF.